This T cell receptor (beta chain) was found in a study of T cell clonality in common variable immunodeficiency. Broader study findings: Patient heterogeneity in the CVID cohort limited correlations between repertoire features and clinical complications.

Germline V CDR1 and CDR2: SGHTA, FQGNSA. CDR3 size: 13 residues. Produced via immunoSEQ multiplex PCR; TCRdb's table is partial and in-frame only. This sample comprises some 60,000 clones, none seen once only. This clone appeared a few times. The antigen remains undetermined. The DNA ends 3 residues before the CDR3 does, and the rest of the CDR3 is filled in from the germline J gene. The rearrangement links TRBV7-2 to TRBJ1-1, with 7 positions matching TRBD1. Sequencing was performed on peripheral blood mononuclear cells. This TCR was sampled from a person aged 18 to 75 in good health. CDR3: CASSLGWTGKAFF. The DNA read from the CDR3 is TGTGCCAGCAGCTTAGGGTGGACAGGTAAA.